The 3 T cell receptor beta chains below all came from one sample that was sequenced in a study of vaccination effects on CD4 cells after COVID-19. The method was immunoSEQ multiplex PCR; TCRdb's version includes in-frame clones alone and lacks a portion of them. Of approximately 33,000 clones listed, around 72% are singletons. No antigen has been assigned to these receptors. With the ViraFEST assay, the study expanded antigen-specific CD4+ T cells using viral peptide pools, then sequenced them. Isolation of CD4+ T cells took place after more than 9 days of culture. Between March and December 2020, the person had a SARS-CoV-2 infection that PCR confirmed. The sequencing here drew on CD4+ T cells from PBMCs cultured with HCoV-NL63 spike peptides, taken before COVID-19 vaccination. These receptors were collected from a human donor who had a prior SARS-CoV-2 infection.

The V and J genes are TRBV5-4 and TRBJ2-7; D is unresolved. The CDR3 extends over 13 amino acids. Germline V gene lookup returns CDR1 SGHNT and CDR2 YYREEE (reference sequence). V gave up 2 bases and J gave up 5 bases, with 11 bases separating them. The CDR3 nucleotides read TGTGCCAGCAGCTTCCCTAGTAATAACGAGCAGTACTTC. It translates to CASSFPSNNEQYF.

The chain combines TRBV5-1 with TRBJ1-4; 11 nucleotides align to TRBD1. The CDR3 spans 16 residues. Germline assignment: CDR1 SGHRS and CDR2 YFSETQ. V lost 4 bases and J lost 8; bases outside the gene matches: 10. For the CDR3, the DNA is TGCGCCAGCAGCCTCAATGGACAGGGGGCCCTGGAAAAACTGTTTTTT. Translated: CASSLNGQGALEKLFF.

The chain links TRBV4-2 to TRBJ2-3; 9 bases are shared with TRBD2. The trim removed 0 bases at V and 0 bases at J, leaving 10 bases unmatched. Germline CDR1 and CDR2: LGHNA and YNFKEQ. The CDR3 is 19 residues long. CDR3 amino acids: CASSQDSAGGLASTDTQYF. CDR3 nucleotide sequence: TGTGCCAGCAGCCAAGATTCAGCGGGGGGCCTGGCTAGCACAGATACGCAGTATTTT.